One and the same sample provided the 8 T cell receptor beta chains below, sequenced in a study of shared clonotypes between healthy human individuals. The protocol was immunoSEQ multiplex PCR, while the TCRdb copy is restricted to in-frame clones and leaves out a portion. The profile shows roughly 2,300,000 clones, 80% to 95% of them singletons. Sequencing was carried out using naive CD4+ T cells from PBMCs. Subset noted: CD45RA+ positively selected. These receptor sequences come from a young man in good health. Some clones in this sample may be carry-over from other donors' samples.

This chain joins TRBV2 and TRBJ1-1; D gene ambiguous. V gave up 5 bases and J gave up 4 bases, with 11 bases separating them. CDR1 SNHLY and CDR2 FYNNEI come from the germline V gene. The CDR3 totals 13 residues. The CDR3 region has the DNA TGTGCCAGCAGTACCGACAAAACCACTGAAGCTTTCTTT. Amino acids: CASSTDKTTEAFF.

This chain connects TRBV6-1 to TRBJ2-3; D is uncertain. CDR3 size: 13 residues. CDR1 is MNHNS, CDR2 SASEGT, per germline. Trimming removed 1 base at V and 5 bases at J, with 7 bases between. The CDR3 is CASSEGPLDTQYF. The CDR3 nucleotides are TGTGCCAGCAGTGAAGGCCCCCTAGATACGCAGTATTTT.

The chain carries TRBV18 and TRBJ2-7; D is perhaps TRBD1 or TRBD2 (5 bases each). Germline CDR1 and CDR2: KGHSH and LQKENI. This CDR3 has 15 residues. The V end lost 4 bases, the J end lost 3 bases, and 16 bases lay between the germline ends. CDR3 amino acids: CASSRGPTSHYEQYF. The CDR3 bases are TGTGCCAGCTCACGGGGACCGACTTCCCACTACGAGCAGTACTTC. The full variable domain, in which reference TRBV18 and TRBJ2-7 provide the parts outside the CDR3, is NAGVMQNPRHLVRRRGQEARLRCSPMKGHSHVYWYRQLPEEGLKFMVYLQKENIIDESGMPKERFSAEFPKEGPSILRIQQVVRGDSAAYFCASSRGPTSHYEQYFGPGTRLTVT.

The chain recombines TRBV27 with TRBJ2-7, with D possibly matching TRBD2 (5 bases). Trimming stripped 6 bases from V and 4 bases from J, with 19 bases between. There are 15 residues in the CDR3. The germline gives CDR1 MNHEY, CDR2 SMNVEV (reference sequence). In DNA form, the CDR3 reads TGTGCCAGCAGGATGCTCGGAGGCAAACTGTACGAGCAGTACTTC. Translation: CASRMLGGKLYEQYF.

The chain joins TRBV28 to TRBJ1-3; 9 bases are shared with TRBD1. V was pared by 5 bases and J by 11 bases, with 4 bases of the junction left unmatched. This CDR3 is built from 12 residues. CDR1 is MDHEN and CDR2 is SYDVKM in the germline V gene. CDR3 sequence reads: CASSTRQGAIYF. The CDR3 region has the DNA TGTGCCAGCAGTACCCGACAGGGGGCCATATATTTT.

The chain employs TRBV25-1 and TRBJ2-7; 8 bases are a match to TRBD1. Germline-derived CDR1 and CDR2 are MGHDK and SYGVNS. The ends lost 8 bases at V and 6 bases at J; junction bases unmatched: 6. This CDR3 is built from 12 residues. The CDR3 sequence: CASQRTGFEQYF. The DNA of the CDR3 is TGTGCCAGCCAAAGGACAGGGTTCGAGCAGTACTTC.

The rearrangement joins TRBV25-1 to TRBJ2-3; D unresolved. CDR3 length: 11 amino acids. V gave up 1 base and J gave up 6 bases, with 2 bases separating them. CDR1 is MGHDK, CDR2 SYGVNS, per germline. The CDR3 nucleotides are TGTGCCAGCAGTGAATGGGATACGCAGTATTTT. Protein product: CASSEWDTQYF.

This chain joins TRBV19 and TRBJ2-7, with no clear D. CDR3 length: 14 amino acids. Germline CDR1 reads LNHDA; CDR2 reads SQIVND (reference sequence). Trimming pared 7 bases from V and 6 bases from J, leaving 19 bases between. CDR3: CASKTDISTLEQYF. The CDR3 DNA follows: TGTGCCAGTAAAACGGATATTTCAACCCTCGAGCAGTACTTC.